This T cell receptor (beta chain) was recovered during a study of blood T cells in healthy people across ages. Study findings and constraints: Older age coincided with a roughly linear decline in TCR beta diversity per million T cells.

Then a second PCR, running roughly 7 to 12 cycles, was carried out with a sample-barcoded 5' primer and a J-beta primer mix. A single record per CDR3 protein comes from TCRdb applying MiXCR to the 5' RACE reads. The sample contains roughly 800,000 distinct CDR3 sequences, roughly 25% of which appear only once. Concerning this clonotype: As yet, its antigen is unknown.

The CDR3 loop spans 13 amino acids. CDR1 is KGHSH and CDR2 is LQKENI in the germline V gene. The V end lost 2 bases, the J end lost 7 bases, and 9 bases lay between the germline ends. These data also featured in a second study, about T cells of mothers and their children.

The V gene is TRBV18, the J gene TRBJ1-5; D is unclear. Source material: blood. The sequence came from a boy aged 5-17 years in good health. The CDR3 region has the DNA TGTGCCAGCTCACCAGAGGTCTTCCAGCCCCAGCATTTT. As protein: CASSPEVFQPQHF.